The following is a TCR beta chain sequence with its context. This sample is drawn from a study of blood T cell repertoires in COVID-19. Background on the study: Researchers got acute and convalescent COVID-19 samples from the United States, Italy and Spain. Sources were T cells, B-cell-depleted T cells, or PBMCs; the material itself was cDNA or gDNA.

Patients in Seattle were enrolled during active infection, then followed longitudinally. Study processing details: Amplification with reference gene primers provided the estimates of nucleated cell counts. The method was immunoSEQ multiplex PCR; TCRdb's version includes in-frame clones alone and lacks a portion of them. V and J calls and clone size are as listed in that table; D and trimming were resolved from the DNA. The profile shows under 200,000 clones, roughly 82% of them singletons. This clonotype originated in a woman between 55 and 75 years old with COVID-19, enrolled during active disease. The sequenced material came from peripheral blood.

The CDR3 nucleotides read TGTGCCAGCAGTGTTTACGGGGGCTCCTACAATGAGCAGTTCTTC. Translated: CASSVYGGSYNEQFF. The chain recombines TRBV27 with TRBJ2-1, with D maybe TRBD2 (6 bases). Germline V CDR1 and CDR2: MNHEY, SMNVEV (reference sequence). This CDR3 spans 15 amino acids. Between the trimmed V and J ends, which lost 5 bases and 0 bases, there was a span of 11 bases.